This TCR beta chain originates from a study of vaccination effects on CD4 cells after COVID-19. Whole-study findings and limits: By a late point after vaccination, infection- and vaccine-induced clones had shrunk markedly through clonal contraction.

As to this clone: Antigen unknown.

Libraries were prepared by immunoSEQ multiplex PCR; TCRdb keeps only in-frame clonotypes and omits some of them. The sample contains nearly 35,000 clones, around 79% of which appear only once. Culture lasted about ten days before CD4+ T cell isolation. The individual was infected with SARS-CoV-2 between March and December 2020, as confirmed by PCR. Either the BNT162b2 or mRNA-1273 vaccine was given to participants in two doses. Losses at the gene ends were 8 bases for V and 1 base for J; bases not matched to a gene: 12. Germline loops: CDR1 GTSNPN, CDR2 SVGIG (reference sequence). CDR3 length: 17 residues.

The sample consisted of CD4+ T cells from PBMCs cultured without peptide, taken after COVID-19 vaccination. The chain recombines TRBV30 with TRBJ2-2; 11 nucleotides align to TRBD2. The origin of this receptor is a human donor who had a prior SARS-CoV-2 infection. The CDR3 bases are TGTGCCAGTCCACATCGACTAGCGGGACTGAACACCGGGGAGCTGTTTTTT. As protein: CASPHRLAGLNTGELFF.